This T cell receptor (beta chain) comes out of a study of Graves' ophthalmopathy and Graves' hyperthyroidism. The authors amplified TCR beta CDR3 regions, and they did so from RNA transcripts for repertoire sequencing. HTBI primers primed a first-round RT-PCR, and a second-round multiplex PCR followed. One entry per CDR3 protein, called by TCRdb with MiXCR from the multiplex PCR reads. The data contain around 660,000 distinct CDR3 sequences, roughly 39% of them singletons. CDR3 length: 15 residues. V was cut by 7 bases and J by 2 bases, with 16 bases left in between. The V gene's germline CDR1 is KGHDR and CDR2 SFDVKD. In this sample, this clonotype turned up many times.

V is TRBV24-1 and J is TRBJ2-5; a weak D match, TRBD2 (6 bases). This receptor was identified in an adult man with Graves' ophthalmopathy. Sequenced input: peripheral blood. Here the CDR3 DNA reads TGTGCCACCAGCTATTTGGAGGGCAGACAAGAGACCCAGTACTTC. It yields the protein CATSYLEGRQETQYF.